The clone carrying this T cell receptor (beta chain) was seen a few times. Antigen: not known. Regarding treatment: oral pan-JAK inhibitor, 5-10 mg twice daily. RNA was isolated and reverse transcribed to cDNA, the sequencing template. Assay: immunoSEQ multiplex PCR; the TCRdb copy retains only in-frame clones and omits some. The data hold 110,000 or so clones, with about three fifths observed a single time. These data come from a study of CD8+ T cells in alopecia areata. Overall study context: Oral tofacitinib, 5 to 10 mg twice daily, was given in an open-label trial. Scalp area affected, as a percentage, set the severity score of treated patients.

Whole-study results and caveats: Scalp samples also contribute reads from the resident alphabeta T cells found in normal skin. There were many expanded lesional clones persisting in scalp and blood during tofacitinib.

Germline values: CDR1 SGHRS, CDR2 YFSETQ. V was clipped by 0 bases and J by 8 bases; unmatched bases: 4. The CDR3 runs to 14 residues. This chain joins TRBV5-1 and TRBJ2-1; 8 bases agree with TRBD2. The sequences come from CD8+ T cells sorted from blood, collected at week 4, from a patient treated with tofacitinib. This sequence originates from a human donor with alopecia areata. CDR3: CASSLAGGRDEQFF. CDR3 bases: TGCGCCAGCAGCTTGGCGGGGGGGCGCGATGAGCAGTTCTTC.